These 16 T cell receptor beta chains were all obtained from the same sample, sequenced in a study of blood T cells in healthy people across ages. With a J-beta primer mix and a sample-barcoded 5' primer, a second PCR ran about 7 to 12 cycles. TCRdb re-analysed the 5' RACE reads in MiXCR, keeping a single row per CDR3 protein. The sample holds around 1,000,000 distinct CDR3 sequences, less than 45% seen once. Sequenced material: blood. The origin of the receptors is a man younger than 30 in good health.

The rearrangement uses TRBV6-2 or TRBV6-3 and TRBJ1-1; D gene unclear. The V gene lost 0 bases and the J gene lost 6 bases, with 14 bases spanning the gap. The CDR3 sequence is 15 residues long. Germline CDR1 is MNHEY and CDR2 is SVGEGT. CDR3 amino acids: CASSYSNLGSPEAFF. CDR3 sequence (DNA): TGTGCCAGCAGTTACTCGAATCTCGGGTCCCCTGAAGCTTTCTTT.

The V gene is TRBV28, the J gene TRBJ1-1; no clear D gene. Deletions cut 5 bases from V and 0 bases from J, with 13 bases between. CDR3 length: 15 amino acids. Germline assignment: CDR1 MDHEN and CDR2 SYDVKM. CDR3 residues: CASSTPRVLNTEAFF. CDR3 in DNA: TGTGCCAGCAGTACTCCCCGGGTCTTGAACACTGAAGCTTTCTTT.

This chain connects TRBV6-1 to TRBJ1-5; D is perhaps TRBD1 (5 bases). This CDR3 comprises 14 residues. The ends were cut back, 2 bases at V and 7 bases at J, with 12 bases in the middle. Germline-derived CDR1 and CDR2 are MNHNS and SASEGT. The CDR3 sequence: CASSESGERQPQHF. The CDR3 nucleotides read TGTGCCAGCAGTGAATCGGGGGAAAGGCAGCCCCAGCATTTT.

This clonotype was found a few times. The V gene is TRBV7-9, the J gene TRBJ1-1; D is undetermined. Germline lookup yields CDR1 SEHNR and CDR2 FQNEAQ (reference sequence). V was cut by 0 bases and J by 1 base, with 12 bases left in between. The CDR3 runs 16 residues. Written as DNA, the CDR3 is TGTGCCAGCAGCTTAGCGTCAGATCACCAGAACACTGAAGCTTTCTTT. It codes for CASSLASDHQNTEAFF. Drawing the rest from reference TRBV7-9 and TRBJ1-1, the complete variable domain is DTGVSQNPRHKITKRGQNVTFRCDPISEHNRLYWYRQTLGQGPEFLTYFQNEAQLEKSRLLSDRFSAERPKGSFSTLEIQRTEQGDSAMYLCASSLASDHQNTEAFFGQGTRLTVV.

V is TRBV5-1 and J is TRBJ2-5; weak D call: TRBD2 (6 bases). The CDR3 covers 16 residues. Per germline, CDR1 SGHRS and CDR2 YFSETQ. Trimming removed 0 bases from V and 5 bases from J, with 17 bases in between. CDR3 region: CASSLEGWGVWETQYF. CDR3 nucleotides: TGCGCCAGCAGCTTGGAAGGATGGGGGGTATGGGAGACCCAGTACTTC. Combining the CDR3 with reference TRBV5-1 and TRBJ2-5 gives the whole variable domain KAGVTQTPRYLIKTRGQQVTLSCSPISGHRSVSWYQQTPGQGLQFLFEYFSETQRNKGNFPGRFSGRQFSNSRSEMNVSTLELGDSALYLCASSLEGWGVWETQYFGPGTRLLVL.

A word on this clonotype: The junction differs from germline at one of its ends, possibly a read error. CDR3 DNA sequence: TGTGCCAGCAGCTTAGTAGCGGGGGGTTCATACAATAAGCAGTTCTTC. Amino acids: CASSLVAGGSYNKQFF. The V call is TRBV7-2, the J call TRBJ2-1; TRBD2 matches at 10 bases. CDR3 size: 16 residues. Germline CDR1 and CDR2: SGHTA and FQGNSA. The variable domain in full, with the rest retrieved from reference TRBV7-2 and TRBJ2-1, is GAGVSQSPSNKVTEKGKDVELRCDPISGHTALYWYRQSLGQGLEFLIYFQGNSAPDKSGLPSDRFSAERTGGSVSTLTIQRTQQEDSAVYLCASSLVAGGSYNKQFFGPGTRLTVL.

The rearrangement links TRBV28 to TRBJ2-7, with D unresolved. The germline V gene encodes CDR1 MDHEN and CDR2 SYDVKM. Trimming pared 5 bases from V and 6 bases from J, leaving 17 bases between. The CDR3 totals 14 residues. The CDR3 DNA follows: TGTGCCAGCAGTCAGACAAAGTCAGCACCCGAGCAGTACTTC. It is translated as CASSQTKSAPEQYF.

This clonotype has just one count. The V call is TRBV20-1, the J call TRBJ2-7; 8 positions match TRBD1. Germline V gives CDR1 DFQATT, CDR2 SNEGSKA (reference sequence). CDR3 length: 14 amino acids. V gave up 5 bases and J gave up 7 bases; unmatched junction bases: 13. The CDR3 DNA reads as TGCAGTGCTCCCAATCAGGGGGCAAGAAATGAGCAGTACTTC. Residues: CSAPNQGARNEQYF.

This clonotype has a handful of counts. The chain uses TRBV20-1 and TRBJ2-7, with TRBD2 matching 8 bases. Trimming removed 5 bases from V and 3 bases from J; junction bases left unmatched: 24. The germline V gene has CDR1 DFQATT and CDR2 SNEGSKA (reference sequence). This CDR3 contains 19 residues. CDR3 DNA sequence: TGCAGTGCTTACGGACTAGCTTCGCCGCGGGGTTCTAACGACTACGAGCAGTACTTC. It codes for CSAYGLASPRGSNDYEQYF.

The rearrangement uses TRBV7-2 and TRBJ1-6; 7 bases line up with TRBD1. Per the germline V gene, CDR1 is SGHTA and CDR2 is FQGNSA. There are 15 residues in the CDR3. The trim removed 4 bases at V and 7 bases at J, leaving 7 bases unmatched. CDR3 sequence: CASSSTGTANSPLHF. CDR3 coding DNA: TGTGCCAGCAGCTCAACCGGGACAGCCAATTCACCCCTCCACTTT.

The genes are TRBV7-9 and TRBJ2-3, with D possibly called TRBD1 or TRBD2 (5 bases each). The germline gives CDR1 SEHNR, CDR2 FQNEAQ (reference sequence). The CDR3 extends over 12 amino acids. V shed 8 bases and J shed 8 bases, with 14 bases lying between them. The CDR3 DNA reads as TGTGCCAGCGCCCGAGGGGACGGTACGCAGTATTTT. Translating gives CASARGDGTQYF.

The chain has TRBV28 and TRBJ1-6; TRBD1 aligns across 7 bases. The V gene's germline CDR1 is MDHEN and CDR2 SYDVKM. J was trimmed by 8 bases and V by 8 bases; bases with no gene match: 12. The CDR3 has 15 residues. Here the CDR3 DNA reads TGTGCCAGCGGGGCTGGGACAGCCAAATATTCACCCCTCCACTTT. The encoded protein is CASGAGTAKYSPLHF.

The chain links TRBV21-1 to TRBJ1-2. TRBV21-1 is a known pseudogene. CDR3 size: 14 residues. The CDR3 spells CASRIGQTNYGYTF. The DNA of the CDR3 is TGTGCCAGCAGAATTGGGCAAACTAACTATGGCTACACCTTC.

The rearrangement joins TRBV6-1 to TRBJ2-4; the D is unclear. Trimming pared 6 bases from V and 0 bases from J, leaving 21 bases between. Germline V gene lookup returns CDR1 MNHNS and CDR2 SASEGT. The CDR3 contains 18 residues. The CDR3 bases are TGTGCCAGCAGCCCCCGGGCCGAAGGTCTTCTAGCCAAAAACATTCAGTACTTC. Protein sequence: CASSPRAEGLLAKNIQYF.

The rearrangement uses TRBV13 and TRBJ2-2; D call uncertain. The V end lost 1 base, the J end lost 0 bases, and 9 bases lay between the germline ends. This CDR3 is built from 16 residues. Germline-derived CDR1 and CDR2 are PRHDT and FYEKMQ (reference sequence). CDR3 nucleotide sequence: TGTGCCAGCAGCTTAGAGGCAGACGCGAACACCGGGGAGCTGTTTTTT. Translated: CASSLEADANTGELFF.

This chain connects TRBV20-1 to TRBJ1-6; D remains unclear. This CDR3 region has 14 residues. CDR1 DFQATT and CDR2 SNEGSKA come from the germline V gene (reference sequence). Trimming shortened V by 2 bases and J by 5 bases, and 10 bases separated the two germline ends. CDR3 sequence reads: CSARRTANNSPLHF. The CDR3 DNA is TGCAGTGCTAGACGTACAGCCAATAATTCACCCCTCCACTTT.